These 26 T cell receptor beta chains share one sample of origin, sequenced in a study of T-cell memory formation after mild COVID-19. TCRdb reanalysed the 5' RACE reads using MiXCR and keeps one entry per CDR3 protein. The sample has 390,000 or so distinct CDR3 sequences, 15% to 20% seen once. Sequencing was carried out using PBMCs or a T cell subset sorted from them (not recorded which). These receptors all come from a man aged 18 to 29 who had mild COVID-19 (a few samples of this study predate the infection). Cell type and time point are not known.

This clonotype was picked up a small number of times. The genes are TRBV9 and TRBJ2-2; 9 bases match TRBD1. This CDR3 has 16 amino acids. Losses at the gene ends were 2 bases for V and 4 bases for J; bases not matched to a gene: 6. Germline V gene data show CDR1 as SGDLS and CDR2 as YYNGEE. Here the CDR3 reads CASSVFRTGVTGELFF. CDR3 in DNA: TGTGCCAGCAGCGTTTTCCGGACAGGGGTCACCGGGGAGCTGTTTTTT. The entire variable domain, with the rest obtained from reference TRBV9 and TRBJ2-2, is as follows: DSGVTQTPKHLITATGQRVTLRCSPRSGDLSVYWYQQSLDQGLQFLIQYYNGEERAKGNILERFSAQQFPDLHSELNLSSLELGDSALYFCASSVFRTGVTGELFFGEGSRLTVL.

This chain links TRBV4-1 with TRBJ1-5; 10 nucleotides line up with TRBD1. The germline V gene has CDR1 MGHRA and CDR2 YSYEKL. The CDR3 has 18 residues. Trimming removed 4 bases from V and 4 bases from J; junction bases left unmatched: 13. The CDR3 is CASSRGQGTLGVNQPQHF. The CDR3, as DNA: TGCGCCAGCAGCCGGGGACAGGGGACCCTAGGGGTGAATCAGCCCCAGCATTTT.

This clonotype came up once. Here the CDR3 DNA reads TGCAGTGCTACTACAGGGATTCTGCCCTACGAGCAGTACGTC. Protein: CSATTGILPYEQYV. The rearrangement links TRBV20-1 to TRBJ2-7; a possible D gene is TRBD1 (6 bases). The CDR3 extends over 14 amino acids. With 4 bases removed from V and 2 bases from J, the gap between germline ends came to 15 bases. CDR1 is DFQATT and CDR2 is SNEGSKA in the germline V gene (reference sequence).

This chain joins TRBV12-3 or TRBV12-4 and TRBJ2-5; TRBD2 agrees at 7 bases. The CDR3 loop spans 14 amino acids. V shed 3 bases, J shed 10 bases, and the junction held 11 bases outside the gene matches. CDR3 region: CASSLSGNSHGQYF. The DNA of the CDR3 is TGTGCCAGCAGTTTGAGCGGGAACAGCCACGGCCAGTACTTC.

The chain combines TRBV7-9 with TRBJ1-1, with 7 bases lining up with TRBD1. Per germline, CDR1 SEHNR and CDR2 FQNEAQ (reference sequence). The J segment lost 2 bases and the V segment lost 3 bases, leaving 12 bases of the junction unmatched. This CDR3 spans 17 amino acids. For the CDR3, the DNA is TGTGCCAGCAGCTTTAGTATGGGACAGTCCCTAAACACTGAAGCTTTCTTT. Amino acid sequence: CASSFSMGQSLNTEAFF.

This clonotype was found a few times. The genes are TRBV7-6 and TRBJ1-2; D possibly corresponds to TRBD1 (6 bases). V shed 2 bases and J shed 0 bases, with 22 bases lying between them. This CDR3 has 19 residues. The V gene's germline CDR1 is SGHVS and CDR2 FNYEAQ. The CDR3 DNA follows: TGTGCCAGCAGCTTATTCGGCCGTTGGGGGCAGAGAGCTAACTATGGCTACACCTTC. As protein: CASSLFGRWGQRANYGYTF.

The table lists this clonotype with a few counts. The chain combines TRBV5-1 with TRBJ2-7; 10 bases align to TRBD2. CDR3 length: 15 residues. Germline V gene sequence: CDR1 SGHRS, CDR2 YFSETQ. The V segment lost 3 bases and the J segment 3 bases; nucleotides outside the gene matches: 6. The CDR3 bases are TGCGCCAGCAGCTCCTCACTAGCGGGGATCTACGAGCAGTACTTC. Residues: CASSSSLAGIYEQYF. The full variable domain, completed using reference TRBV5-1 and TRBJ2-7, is KAGVTQTPRYLIKTRGQQVTLSCSPISGHRSVSWYQQTPGQGLQFLFEYFSETQRNKGNFPGRFSGRQFSNSRSEMNVSTLELGDSALYLCASSSSLAGIYEQYFGPGTRLTVT.

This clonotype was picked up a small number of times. In DNA form, the CDR3 reads TGTGCCAGTAGATTGCGATCTAGCGGGGGGGCCCCCGGCGGGTACAATGAGCAGTTCTTC. Translating it yields CASRLRSSGGAPGGYNEQFF. The chain combines TRBV19 with TRBJ2-1, with TRBD2 identical over 12 bases. V dropped 6 bases and J dropped 4; count of bases not matched to a gene: 19. Germline V lookup: CDR1 LNHDA, CDR2 SQIVND (reference sequence). The CDR3 runs to 20 residues.

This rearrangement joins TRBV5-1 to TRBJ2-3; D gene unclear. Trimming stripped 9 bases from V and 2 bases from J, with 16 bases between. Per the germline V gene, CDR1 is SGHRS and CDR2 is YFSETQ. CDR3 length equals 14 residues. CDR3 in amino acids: CANGPYGDTDTQYF. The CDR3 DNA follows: TGCGCCAACGGCCCATACGGAGACACAGATACGCAGTATTTT.

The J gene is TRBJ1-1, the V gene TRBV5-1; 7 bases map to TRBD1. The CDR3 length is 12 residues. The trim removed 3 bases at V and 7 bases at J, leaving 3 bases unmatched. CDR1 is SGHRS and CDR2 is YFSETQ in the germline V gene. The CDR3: CASSYQGDEAFF. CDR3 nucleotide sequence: TGCGCCAGCAGCTACCAGGGGGATGAAGCTTTCTTT.

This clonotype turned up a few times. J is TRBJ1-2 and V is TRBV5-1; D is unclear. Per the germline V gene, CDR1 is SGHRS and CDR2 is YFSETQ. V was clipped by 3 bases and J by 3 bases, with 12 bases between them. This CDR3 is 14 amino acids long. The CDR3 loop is CASSSFGVDYGYTF. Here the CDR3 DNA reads TGCGCCAGCAGCTCTTTCGGGGTCGACTATGGCTACACCTTC.

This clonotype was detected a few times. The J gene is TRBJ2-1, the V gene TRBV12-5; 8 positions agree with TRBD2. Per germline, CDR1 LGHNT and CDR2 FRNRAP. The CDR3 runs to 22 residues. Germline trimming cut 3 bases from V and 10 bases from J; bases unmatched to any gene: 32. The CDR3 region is CASGFTPSLGLGSGIQFQEQFF. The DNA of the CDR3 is TGTGCTAGTGGTTTTACCCCCTCTTTGGGACTAGGTAGTGGGATCCAGTTTCAGGAGCAGTTCTTC. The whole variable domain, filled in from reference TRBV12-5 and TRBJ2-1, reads DARVTQTPRHKVTEMGQEVTMRCQPILGHNTVFWYRQTMMQGLELLAYFRNRAPLDDSGMPKDRFSAEMPDATLATLKIQPSEPRDSAVYFCASGFTPSLGLGSGIQFQEQFFGPGTRLTVL.

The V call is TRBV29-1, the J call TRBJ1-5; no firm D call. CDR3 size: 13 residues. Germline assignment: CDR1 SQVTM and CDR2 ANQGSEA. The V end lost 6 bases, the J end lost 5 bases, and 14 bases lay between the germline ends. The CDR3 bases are TGCAGCGTGGGTAGAAACTGGGATCAGCCCCAGCATTTT. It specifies CSVGRNWDQPQHF.

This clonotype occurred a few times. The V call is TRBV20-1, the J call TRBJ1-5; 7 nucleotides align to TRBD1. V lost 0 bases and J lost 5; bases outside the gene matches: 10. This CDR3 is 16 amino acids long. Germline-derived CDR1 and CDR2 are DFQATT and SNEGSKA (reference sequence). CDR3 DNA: TGCAGTGCTAGAGATGGGTTGGCAGGGGGATATCAGCCCCAGCATTTT. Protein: CSARDGLAGGYQPQHF.

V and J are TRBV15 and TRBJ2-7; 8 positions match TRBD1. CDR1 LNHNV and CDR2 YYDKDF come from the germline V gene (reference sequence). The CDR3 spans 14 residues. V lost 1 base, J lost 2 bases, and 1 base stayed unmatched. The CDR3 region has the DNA TGTGCCACCAGCAGAGGGACAGGGACCTACGAGCAGTACGTC. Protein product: CATSRGTGTYEQYV.

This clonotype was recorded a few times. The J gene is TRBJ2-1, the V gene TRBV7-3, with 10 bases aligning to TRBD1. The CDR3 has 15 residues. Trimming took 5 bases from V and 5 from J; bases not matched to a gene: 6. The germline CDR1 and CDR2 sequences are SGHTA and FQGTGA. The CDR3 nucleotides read TGTGCCAGCAGCAAGACAGGGGGCGCGAACAATGAGCAGTTCTTC. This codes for CASSKTGGANNEQFF. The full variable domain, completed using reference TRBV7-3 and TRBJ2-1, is GAGVSQTPSNKVTEKGKYVELRCDPISGHTALYWYRQSLGQGPEFLIYFQGTGAADDSGLPNDRFFAVRPEGSVSTLKIQRTERGDSAVYLCASSKTGGANNEQFFGPGTRLTVL.

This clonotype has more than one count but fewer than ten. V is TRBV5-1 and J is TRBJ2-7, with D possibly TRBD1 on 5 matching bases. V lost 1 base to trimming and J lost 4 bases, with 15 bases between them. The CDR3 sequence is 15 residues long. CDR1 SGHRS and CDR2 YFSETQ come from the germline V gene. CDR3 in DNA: TGCGCCAGCAGCTTGCGGACACCCACGAGATACGAGCAGTACTTC. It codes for CASSLRTPTRYEQYF.

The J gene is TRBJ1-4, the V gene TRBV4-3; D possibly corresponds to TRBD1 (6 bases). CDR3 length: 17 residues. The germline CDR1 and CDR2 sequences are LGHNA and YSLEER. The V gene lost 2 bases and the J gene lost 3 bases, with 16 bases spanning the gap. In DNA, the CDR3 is TGCGCCAGCAGCCAATGGGGGGCACGCTCCTCTAATGAAAAACTGTTTTTT. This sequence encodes CASSQWGARSSNEKLFF.

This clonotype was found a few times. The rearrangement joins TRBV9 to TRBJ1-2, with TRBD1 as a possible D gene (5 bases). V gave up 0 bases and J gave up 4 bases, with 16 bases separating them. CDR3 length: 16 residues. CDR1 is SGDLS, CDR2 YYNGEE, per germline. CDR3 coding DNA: TGTGCCAGCAGCGTAGGGGAGCGGGACCGGTCCTATGGCTACACCTTC. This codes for CASSVGERDRSYGYTF.

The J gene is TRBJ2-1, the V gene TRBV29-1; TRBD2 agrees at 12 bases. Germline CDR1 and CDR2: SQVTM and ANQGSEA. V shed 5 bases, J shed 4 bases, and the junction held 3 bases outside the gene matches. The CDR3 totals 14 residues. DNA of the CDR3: TGCAGCGTTCTTACTAGCGGGGGGTACAATGAGCAGTTCTTC. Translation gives CSVLTSGGYNEQFF.

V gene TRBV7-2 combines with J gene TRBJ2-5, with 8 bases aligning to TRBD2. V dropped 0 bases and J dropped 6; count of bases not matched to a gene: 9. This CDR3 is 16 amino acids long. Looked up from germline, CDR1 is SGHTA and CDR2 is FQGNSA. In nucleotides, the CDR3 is TGTGCCAGCAGCTTAGCGTCGGGGGGGAGTCGGAAGACCCAGTACTTC. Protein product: CASSLASGGSRKTQYF.

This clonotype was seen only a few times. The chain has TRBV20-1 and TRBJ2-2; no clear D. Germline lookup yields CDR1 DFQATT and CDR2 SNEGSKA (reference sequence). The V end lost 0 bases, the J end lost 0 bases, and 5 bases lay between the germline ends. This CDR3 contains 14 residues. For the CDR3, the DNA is TGCAGTGCTAGAGACTTGTCGAACACCGGGGAGCTGTTTTTT. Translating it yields CSARDLSNTGELFF.

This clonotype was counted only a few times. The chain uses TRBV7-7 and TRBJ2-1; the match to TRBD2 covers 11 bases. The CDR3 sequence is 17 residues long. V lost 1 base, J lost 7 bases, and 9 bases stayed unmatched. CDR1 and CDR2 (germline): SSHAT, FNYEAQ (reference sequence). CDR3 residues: CASSLGPLAGGRNEQFF. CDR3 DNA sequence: TGTGCCAGCAGCTTAGGTCCCCTAGCGGGGGGAAGAAATGAGCAGTTCTTC.

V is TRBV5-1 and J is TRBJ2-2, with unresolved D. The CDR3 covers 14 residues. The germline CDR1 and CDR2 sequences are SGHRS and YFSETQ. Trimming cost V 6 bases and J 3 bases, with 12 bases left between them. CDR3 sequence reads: CASTEVSHTGELFF. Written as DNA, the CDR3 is TGCGCCAGCACTGAGGTATCGCACACCGGGGAGCTGTTTTTT.

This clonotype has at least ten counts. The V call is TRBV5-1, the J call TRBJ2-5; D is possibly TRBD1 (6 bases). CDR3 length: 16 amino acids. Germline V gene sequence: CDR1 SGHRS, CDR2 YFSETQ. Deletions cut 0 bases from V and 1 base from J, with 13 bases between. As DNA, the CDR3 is TGCGCCAGCAGCTTGGAAAAACAGGGTAGCCAAGAGACCCAGTACTTC. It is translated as CASSLEKQGSQETQYF.

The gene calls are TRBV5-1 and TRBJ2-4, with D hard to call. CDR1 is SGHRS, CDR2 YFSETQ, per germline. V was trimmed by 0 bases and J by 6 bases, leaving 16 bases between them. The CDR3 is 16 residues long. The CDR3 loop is CASSLVALGRGNIQYF. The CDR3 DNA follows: TGCGCCAGCAGCTTGGTGGCCTTGGGTCGAGGAAACATTCAGTACTTC.